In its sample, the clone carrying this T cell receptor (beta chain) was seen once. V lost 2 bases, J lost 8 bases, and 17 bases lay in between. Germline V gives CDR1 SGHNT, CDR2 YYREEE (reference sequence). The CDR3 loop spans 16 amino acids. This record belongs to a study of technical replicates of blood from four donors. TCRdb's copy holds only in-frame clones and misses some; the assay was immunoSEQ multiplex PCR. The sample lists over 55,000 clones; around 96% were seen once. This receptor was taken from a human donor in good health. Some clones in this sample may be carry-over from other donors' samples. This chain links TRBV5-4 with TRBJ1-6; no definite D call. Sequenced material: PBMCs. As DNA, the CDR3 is TGTGCCAGCAGCTTACGGGGTCCGAGGGCTGATTCACCCCTCCACTTT. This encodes CASSLRGPRADSPLHF.